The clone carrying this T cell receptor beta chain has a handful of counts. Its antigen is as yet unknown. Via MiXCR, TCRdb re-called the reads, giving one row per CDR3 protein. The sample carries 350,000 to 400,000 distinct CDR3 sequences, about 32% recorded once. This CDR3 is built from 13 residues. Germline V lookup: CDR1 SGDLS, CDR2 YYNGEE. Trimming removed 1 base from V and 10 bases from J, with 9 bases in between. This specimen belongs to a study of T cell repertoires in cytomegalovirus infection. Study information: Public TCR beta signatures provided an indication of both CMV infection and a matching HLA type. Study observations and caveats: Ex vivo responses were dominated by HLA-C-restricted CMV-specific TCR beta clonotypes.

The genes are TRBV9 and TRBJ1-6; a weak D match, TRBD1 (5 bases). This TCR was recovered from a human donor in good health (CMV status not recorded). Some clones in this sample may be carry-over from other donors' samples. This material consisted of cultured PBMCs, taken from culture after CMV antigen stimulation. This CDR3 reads CASSVSDKSPLHF. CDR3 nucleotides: TGTGCCAGCAGCGTATCGGACAAATCACCCCTCCACTTT.